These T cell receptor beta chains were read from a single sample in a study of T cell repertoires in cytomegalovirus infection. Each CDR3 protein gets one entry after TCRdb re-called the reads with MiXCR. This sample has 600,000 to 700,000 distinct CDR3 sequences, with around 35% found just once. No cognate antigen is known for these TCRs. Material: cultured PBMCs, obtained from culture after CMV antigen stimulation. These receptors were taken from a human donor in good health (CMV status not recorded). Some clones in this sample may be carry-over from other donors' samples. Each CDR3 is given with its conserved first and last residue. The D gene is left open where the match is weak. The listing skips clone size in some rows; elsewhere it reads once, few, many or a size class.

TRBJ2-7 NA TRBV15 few CATSRGQYEQYF TGTGCCACCAGCAGAGGACAGTACGAGCAGTACTTC
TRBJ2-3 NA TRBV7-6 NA CASSLGWSDTQYF TGTGCCAGCAGCTTAGGTTGGTCAGATACGCAGTATTTT
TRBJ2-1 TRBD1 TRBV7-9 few CASSTSRTGPLYNEQFF TGTGCCAGCAGCACTTCTCGGACAGGCCCTCTCTACAATGAGCAGTTCTTC
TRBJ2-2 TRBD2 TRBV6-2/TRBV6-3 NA CASSLGLAGGTNTGELFF TGTGCCAGCAGTCTAGGACTAGCGGGGGGAACGAACACCGGGGAGCTGTTTTTT
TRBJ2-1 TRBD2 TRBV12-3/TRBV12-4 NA CASSTRGLAGSSYNEQFF TGTGCCAGCAGTACCCGGGGACTAGCGGGGAGCTCCTACAATGAGCAGTTCTTC
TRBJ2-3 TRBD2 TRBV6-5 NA CASSYSPSGSTDTQYF TGTGCCAGCAGTTATTCTCCTAGCGGGAGCACAGATACGCAGTATTTT
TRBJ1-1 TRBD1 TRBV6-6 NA CASSEGQYTEAFF TGTGCCAGCAGTGAGGGACAGTACACTGAAGCTTTCTTT
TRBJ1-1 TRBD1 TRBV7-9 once CASSFWYRGMNTEAFF TGTGCCAGCAGCTTTTGGTACAGGGGTATGAACACTGAAGCTTTCTTT
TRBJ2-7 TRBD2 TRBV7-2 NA CASSLRRGGNEQYF TGTGCCAGCAGCTTAAGGCGGGGAGGGAACGAGCAGTACTTC
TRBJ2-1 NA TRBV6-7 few CAKGAGDSSYNEQFF TGTGCCAAAGGAGCAGGGGACTCCTCCTACAATGAGCAGTTCTTC
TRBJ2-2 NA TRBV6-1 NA CASSREGYTGELFF TGTGCCAGCAGTAGAGAGGGATACACCGGGGAGCTGTTTTTT
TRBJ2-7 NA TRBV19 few CASSIGAGYEQYF TGTGCCAGTAGTATCGGGGCAGGTTACGAGCAGTACTTC
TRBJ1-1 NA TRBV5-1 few CASSDTGTEAFF TGCGCCAGCTCGGACACAGGGACTGAAGCTTTCTTT
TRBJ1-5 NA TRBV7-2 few CASSPGVGSNQPQHF TGTGCCAGCAGTCCAGGGGTGGGTAGCAATCAGCCCCAGCATTTT
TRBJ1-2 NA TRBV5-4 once CASSFPGVIGNYGYTF TGTGCCAGCAGCTTCCCGGGTGTTATCGGGAACTATGGCTACACCTTC
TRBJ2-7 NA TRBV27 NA CASRYRNYEQYF TGTGCCAGCAGGTACAGAAACTACGAGCAGTACTTC
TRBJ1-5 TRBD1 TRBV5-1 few CASSVTGGGQPQHF TGCGCCAGCAGCGTTACAGGGGGAGGTCAGCCCCAGCATTTT
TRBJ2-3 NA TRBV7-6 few CASSFGTAGFGDTQYF TGTGCCAGCAGCTTTGGGACTGCCGGGTTCGGAGATACGCAGTATTTT
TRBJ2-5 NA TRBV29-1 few CSVAPSAGETQYF TGCAGCGTTGCCCCATCGGCAGGAGAGACCCAGTACTTC
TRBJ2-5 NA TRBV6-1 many CASSKNLGETQYF TGTGCCAGCAGTAAAAACCTAGGGGAGACCCAGTACTTC
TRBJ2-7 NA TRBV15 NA CATSRDETRGNYEQYF TGTGCCACCAGCAGAGATGAAACTCGGGGAAACTACGAGCAGTACTTC
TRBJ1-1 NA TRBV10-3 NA CAISAAVSTEAFF TGTGCCATCAGTGCCGCGGTGAGCACTGAAGCTTTCTTT